This TCR beta chain appears in the sequencing data of a study of blood T cell repertoires in COVID-19. Study details: COVID-19 samples collected from the United States, Italy and Spain covered acute and convalescent phases. Sources were T cells, B-cell-depleted T cells, or PBMCs; the material itself was cDNA or gDNA.

Germline CDR1 reads SNHLY; CDR2 reads FYNNEI. V shed 5 bases and J 9 bases; nucleotides not matched to a gene: 12. The CDR3 length is 14 residues. Methods used by the authors: Amplification with reference gene primers provided the estimates of nucleated cell counts. Sequencing used immunoSEQ multiplex PCR; TCRdb keeps in-frame clones, though not all of them. From that table come the V and J calls and clone size; the DNA was used to work out D and trimming. The table shows roughly 300,000 clones, with about 86% occurring only once. Sequenced material: peripheral blood. The clonotype originates from a woman aged 45-60 years with acute or convalescent COVID-19. The gene calls are TRBV2 and TRBJ2-5; 7 positions agree with TRBD2. Here the CDR3 reads CASSPLAPAGPQYF. CDR3 DNA sequence: TGTGCCAGCAGTCCACTAGCTCCAGCGGGGCCCCAGTACTTC.